This T cell receptor beta chain was captured in a study of blood T cell repertoires in COVID-19. Across the whole study: From T cells, B-cell-depleted T cells, or PBMCs came the material, which was cDNA or gDNA.

Per the authors' pipeline: Reference gene primer amplification yielded estimated nucleated cell counts. Profiling relied on immunoSEQ multiplex PCR, and the TCRdb table lists in-frame clones only, not all of them. V, J and clone size were drawn from that table, and D and trimming were deduced from the DNA. The sample includes some 250,000 clones, 84% of them seen just once. CDR3 length equals 14 residues. Unmatched junction bases numbered 4, after V lost 0 bases and J lost 6 bases. In germline, CDR1 is GTSNPN, CDR2 SVGIG (reference sequence). Sequencing was performed on peripheral blood. The clonotype comes from a man aged 45-60 years with active or convalescent COVID-19. The rearrangement uses TRBV30 and TRBJ2-1; 8 bases map to TRBD2. The CDR3: CAWSVGGGLNEQFF. CDR3 nucleotide sequence: TGTGCCTGGAGTGTCGGCGGGGGGCTCAATGAGCAGTTCTTC.